These 31 T cell receptor beta chains were all obtained from the same sample, sequenced in a study of blood T cell repertoires in COVID-19. The data were produced by immunoSEQ multiplex PCR, yet TCRdb's version contains in-frame clones alone and is incomplete. The table includes about 190,000 clones, roughly 88% detected once. The sample taken for sequencing was peripheral blood. The receptors originated from a woman aged 40 to 50 who had recovered from COVID-19.

The CDR3 DNA follows: TGTGCCTGGAATTCGGGGGGCGGGCCGGGTGTGGATACGCAGTATTTT. Amino acid sequence: CAWNSGGGPGVDTQYF. The chain couples TRBV30 to TRBJ2-3; the D gene is possibly TRBD2 (7 bases). Germline assignment: CDR1 GTSNPN and CDR2 SVGIG (reference sequence). The CDR3 spans 16 residues. Trimming left V 4 bases short and J 6 bases short, with 23 bases between. The full variable domain, in which reference TRBV30 and TRBJ2-3 provide the parts outside the CDR3, is SQTIHQWPATLVQPVGSPLSLECTVEGTSNPNLYWYRQAAGRGLQLLFYSVGIGQISSEVPQNLSASRPQDRQFILSSKKLLLSDSGFYLCAWNSGGGPGVDTQYFGPGTRLTVL.

The rearrangement joins TRBV4-3 to TRBJ2-2; 8 bases agree with TRBD1. The V segment lost 2 bases and the J segment 6 bases; nucleotides outside the gene matches: 8. Germline values: CDR1 LGHNA, CDR2 YSLEER. The CDR3 contains 16 residues. CDR3 DNA sequence: TGCGCCAGCAGCCAAATCGGGACAGGCGCGGCCGGGGAGCTGTTTTTT. Translation gives CASSQIGTGAAGELFF.

The chain uses TRBV5-1 and TRBJ2-7, with 8 bases that match TRBD1. V shed 7 bases and J 6 bases; nucleotides not matched to a gene: 9. CDR1 is SGHRS, CDR2 YFSETQ, per germline. The CDR3 is made up of 13 amino acids. CDR3 in amino acids: CASGTGTGGEQYF. CDR3 bases: TGCGCCAGCGGAACGGGGACAGGCGGCGAGCAGTACTTC.

To note about this clone: One junction end does not reproduce the germline sequence, and a read error may be involved. V and J are TRBV30 and TRBJ2-7, with 14 bases that match TRBD2. This CDR3 region has 12 residues. CDR1 GTSNPN and CDR2 SVGIG come from the germline V gene (reference sequence). The CDR3: CAWTSSGLAGEF. The CDR3, as DNA: TGTGCCTGGACTTCCTCGGGACTAGCGGGGGAATTC.

The chain has TRBV30 and TRBJ2-7; the D gene is possibly TRBD1 (6 bases). The V gene's germline CDR1 is GTSNPN and CDR2 SVGIG (reference sequence). The CDR3 consists of 15 residues. The V end lost 3 bases, the J end lost 7 bases, and 22 bases lay between the germline ends. The CDR3 sequence is CAWRNPGQRALEQYF. CDR3 coding DNA: TGTGCCTGGAGGAACCCGGGACAACGGGCCTTGGAGCAGTACTTC.

The chain uses TRBV29-1 and TRBJ2-1; TRBD1 is a possible D gene (6 bases). Deletions cut 4 bases from V and 0 bases from J, with 19 bases between. CDR1 is SQVTM and CDR2 is ANQGSEA in the germline V gene. The CDR3 runs 17 residues. The CDR3 is CSVVPPLGASSYNEQFF. CDR3 nucleotides: TGCAGCGTTGTTCCCCCCTTGGGGGCCAGCTCCTACAATGAGCAGTTCTTC.

This clone appeared once. The chain has TRBV6-6 and TRBJ1-2; possible D gene TRBD1, 6 bases. This CDR3 comprises 13 residues. CDR1 is MNHNY, CDR2 SVGAGI, per germline (reference sequence). V lost 6 bases and J 6 bases, leaving 14 bases between the germline ends. Written as DNA, the CDR3 is TGTGCCAGCAGGCAGGGGTCTGGGGATGGCTACACCTTC. Translation gives CASRQGSGDGYTF.

This rearrangement joins TRBV6-5 to TRBJ1-1; D remains ambiguous. The V and J ends lost 4 bases and 1 base respectively, with 16 bases between them. The CDR3 consists of 16 residues. Looked up from germline, CDR1 is MNHEY and CDR2 is SVGAGI. The CDR3 DNA follows: TGTGCCAGCAGTTTGGGCACGGCTCCACAGAACACTGAAGCTTTCTTT. Its protein is CASSLGTAPQNTEAFF.

V is TRBV11-1 and J is TRBJ2-1, with 9 positions matching TRBD2. The CDR3 runs 14 residues. Germline V gene data show CDR1 as SGHAT and CDR2 as FQDESV (reference sequence). Trimming at V came to 1 base and at J to 6 bases, leaving 1 base not matched to a gene. The CDR3 DNA reads as TGTGCCAGCAGCTTAGGGACTAGCGTCAATGAGCAGTTCTTC. Amino acid sequence: CASSLGTSVNEQFF.

The chain joins TRBV5-1 to TRBJ2-1; 7 bases are shared with TRBD1. The CDR3 runs to 15 residues. From germline, CDR1 is SGHRS and CDR2 YFSETQ. The junction had 7 bases not matched to a gene; V was cut back by 0 bases and J by 7 bases. The CDR3 region has the DNA TGCGCCAGCAGCTTGGCAGTGGACAGGTCGAATGAGCAGTTCTTC. Its translation: CASSLAVDRSNEQFF.

The chain is built from TRBV9 and TRBJ2-3; D is possibly TRBD2 (6 bases). Looked up from germline, CDR1 is SGDLS and CDR2 is YYNGEE. Trimming removed 4 bases at V and 5 bases at J, with 17 bases between. This CDR3 contains 15 residues. The CDR3 sequence: CASSTWAGRGDTQYF. In nucleotides, the CDR3 is TGTGCCAGCAGCACGTGGGCGGGAAGGGGAGATACGCAGTATTTT. Full variable domain (outside the CDR3, taken from reference TRBV9 and TRBJ2-3): DSGVTQTPKHLITATGQRVTLRCSPRSGDLSVYWYQQSLDQGLQFLIQYYNGEERAKGNILERFSAQQFPDLHSELNLSSLELGDSALYFCASSTWAGRGDTQYFGPGTRLTVL.

The rearrangement uses TRBV4-3 and TRBJ2-7, with 11 bases matching TRBD1. Losses at the gene ends were 4 bases for V and 4 bases for J; bases not matched to a gene: 3. The CDR3 length is 14 residues. The germline CDR1 and CDR2 sequences are LGHNA and YSLEER. CDR3 sequence reads: CASSPDRGLYEQYF. In DNA form, the CDR3 reads TGCGCCAGCAGCCCGGACAGGGGGCTGTACGAGCAGTACTTC.

The V gene is TRBV18, the J gene TRBJ1-1; TRBD1 is a possible D gene (6 bases). The CDR3 extends over 15 amino acids. Germline V lookup: CDR1 KGHSH, CDR2 LQKENI. Trimming removed 3 bases from V and 2 bases from J, with 13 bases in between. The CDR3 nucleotides read TGTGCCAGCTCACCGGAACAGGGTAGAAACACTGAAGCTTTCTTT. Amino acid sequence: CASSPEQGRNTEAFF.

The V gene is TRBV21-1, the J gene TRBJ2-3; TRBD1, as called in the table, went unchecked against the DNA. TRBV21-1 is a recognized pseudogene. The CDR3 runs to 15 residues. CDR3 amino acids: CASSTRQGVTDTQYF. The CDR3 coding sequence is TGTGCCAGCAGCACCAGACAGGGAGTCACAGATACGCAGTATTTT.

The chain is built from TRBV28 and TRBJ2-7; TRBD1 agrees at 9 bases. The CDR3 runs 16 residues. CDR1 is MDHEN, CDR2 SYDVKM, per germline. J lost 5 bases, V lost 5 bases, and 13 bases had no gene match. The CDR3 coding sequence is TGTGCCAGCAGTATCTCAGGACAGGGGAGGAGGGACGAGCAGTACTTC. Amino acid sequence: CASSISGQGRRDEQYF.

The chain has TRBV2 and TRBJ2-5; 7 bases match TRBD1. The CDR3 runs 13 residues. V trimming: 7 bases; J trimming: 2 bases; junction bases outside the gene matches: 4. Germline CDR1 SNHLY, CDR2 FYNNEI. CDR3 in amino acids: CASKGTVQETQYF. CDR3 DNA: TGTGCCAGCAAGGGGACAGTACAAGAGACCCAGTACTTC.

The rearrangement joins TRBV9 to TRBJ1-5, with 11 bases aligning to TRBD1. With V trimmed by 3 bases and J by 6 bases, 5 bases remained unmatched. The germline V gene has CDR1 SGDLS and CDR2 YYNGEE. The CDR3 totals 15 residues. CDR3: CASSAGQGEFQPQHF. The CDR3 DNA reads as TGTGCCAGCAGCGCGGGACAGGGGGAGTTTCAGCCCCAGCATTTT.

This chain uses TRBV23-1 with TRBJ1-1; D unresolved. TRBV23-1 counts as an open reading frame of uncertain function. There are 15 residues in the CDR3. Trimming left V 1 base short and J 1 base short, with 10 bases between. CDR3 sequence: CASSQLRETNTEAFF. Here the CDR3 DNA reads TGCGCCAGCAGTCAATTAAGGGAGACGAACACTGAAGCTTTCTTT.

The chain joins TRBV7-9 to TRBJ2-5; D is unresolved. Trimming removed 3 bases from V and 5 bases from J, with 10 bases in between. Germline V CDR1 and CDR2: SEHNR, FQNEAQ (reference sequence). This CDR3 contains 13 residues. CDR3 sequence (DNA): TGTGCCAGCAGCTTCGTCGGTACGGAGACCCAGTACTTC. Translating gives CASSFVGTETQYF.

CDR3 residues: CASSLAGLGTDTQYF. The CDR3 coding sequence is TGTGCCAGCAGCCTAGCGGGGCTGGGTACAGATACGCAGTATTTT. The chain joins TRBV14 to TRBJ2-3, with 8 bases identical to TRBD2. The ends lost 4 bases at V and 3 bases at J; junction bases unmatched: 6. Per germline, CDR1 SGHDN and CDR2 FVKESK. CDR3 length: 15 amino acids.

In nucleotides, the CDR3 is TGCGCCAGCAGGGATACCAGCGCGTACTACGAGCAGTACTTC. This sequence encodes CASRDTSAYYEQYF. J is TRBJ2-7 and V is TRBV5-1; D unclear. This CDR3 is built from 14 residues. The germline CDR1 and CDR2 sequences are SGHRS and YFSETQ. Trimming left V 5 bases short and J 3 bases short, with 15 bases between.

The chain joins TRBV18 to TRBJ1-2, with D unresolved. CDR3 length: 13 residues. V lost 3 bases and J lost 6, with 11 bases in between. CDR1 and CDR2 (germline): KGHSH, LQKENI. The CDR3 loop is CASSPNLRDGYTF. The CDR3 nucleotides are TGTGCCAGCTCACCGAATCTGCGGGATGGCTACACCTTC.

The chain employs TRBV19 and TRBJ2-1, with TRBD2 matching over 10 bases. The germline V gene has CDR1 LNHDA and CDR2 SQIVND (reference sequence). The length of the CDR3 is 16 residues. Germline trimming cut 3 bases from V and 0 bases from J; bases unmatched to any gene: 2. DNA of the CDR3: TGTGCCAGTAGTATTTGGACTAGCGGCTCCTACAATGAGCAGTTCTTC. Residues: CASSIWTSGSYNEQFF.

The V and J genes are TRBV12-3 or TRBV12-4 and TRBJ1-1, with D uncertain. V was cut by 1 base and J by 11 bases, with 8 bases left in between. This CDR3 has 11 amino acids. CDR3 sequence: CASSLGGPAFF. As DNA, the CDR3 is TGTGCCAGCAGTTTAGGCGGTCCCGCTTTCTTT.

The rearrangement links TRBV30 to TRBJ2-7, with TRBD1 matching over 7 bases. V gave up 4 bases and J gave up 3 bases; unmatched junction bases: 9. This CDR3 has 14 amino acids. Germline CDR1 and CDR2: GTSNPN and SVGIG (reference sequence). The CDR3 sequence: CAWNGQAEGYEQYF. The CDR3 nucleotides read TGTGCCTGGAACGGACAGGCGGAAGGCTACGAGCAGTACTTC.

This clone was seen just once. The chain recombines TRBV18 with TRBJ2-2, with a possible D match to TRBD2 (5 bases). Germline values: CDR1 KGHSH, CDR2 LQKENI. V lost 3 bases and J lost 5, with 7 bases in between. The length of the CDR3 is 13 residues. The CDR3 bases are TGTGCCAGCTCACCTTCGGGGACCGGGGAGCTGTTTTTT. Amino acids: CASSPSGTGELFF.

J is TRBJ2-6 and V is TRBV2, with D tentatively TRBD1 (6 bases). In germline, CDR1 is SNHLY, CDR2 FYNNEI. Trimming shortened V by 4 bases and J by 1 base, and 17 bases separated the two germline ends. The CDR3 is made up of 18 amino acids. This CDR3 is CASSVYRTDPSGANVLTF. CDR3 nucleotides: TGTGCCAGCAGTGTTTATAGGACAGACCCGTCTGGGGCCAACGTCCTGACTTTC.

This chain connects TRBV2 to TRBJ1-1; the match to TRBD1 covers 7 bases. The CDR3 has 14 amino acids. The trim removed 4 bases at V and 7 bases at J, leaving 9 bases unmatched. CDR1 is SNHLY and CDR2 is FYNNEI in the germline V gene. The CDR3 sequence is CASSAQQGSSEAFF. In nucleotides, the CDR3 is TGTGCCAGCAGTGCGCAACAGGGGTCGAGTGAAGCTTTCTTT. Full variable domain (rest looked up from reference TRBV2 and TRBJ1-1): EPEVTQTPSHQVTQMGQEVILRCVPISNHLYFYWYRQILGQKVEFLVSFYNNEISEKSEIFDDQFSVERPDGSNFTLKIRSTKLEDSAMYFCASSAQQGSSEAFFGQGTRLTVV.

This clone has just one count. This chain connects TRBV28 to TRBJ2-7, with 11 positions matching TRBD2. V lost 5 bases, J lost 6 bases, and 21 bases stayed unmatched. CDR1 and CDR2 from the germline V gene are MDHEN and SYDVKM. The CDR3 length is 19 residues. The CDR3 protein is CASSNPPQKLAGESSEQYF. CDR3 bases: TGTGCCAGCAGTAACCCACCTCAAAAACTAGCGGGAGAGTCTAGCGAGCAGTACTTC.

This clone showed up just once. The genes are TRBV18 and TRBJ2-1; 16 positions agree with TRBD2. The junction had 9 bases not matched to a gene; V was cut back by 3 bases and J by 7 bases. CDR1 KGHSH and CDR2 LQKENI come from the germline V gene. This CDR3 region has 18 residues. The CDR3 reads CASSPPGLAGGPRNEQFF. CDR3 nucleotides: TGTGCCAGCTCACCCCCGGGACTAGCGGGAGGGCCTCGGAATGAGCAGTTCTTC.

The chain uses TRBV6-5 and TRBJ2-7; the match to TRBD1 covers 7 bases. Germline V gene lookup returns CDR1 MNHEY and CDR2 SVGAGI. The V segment lost 3 bases and the J segment 7 bases; nucleotides outside the gene matches: 9. This CDR3 spans 14 amino acids. CDR3 protein: CASSYRNRGGEQYF. Here the CDR3 DNA reads TGTGCCAGCAGTTATCGAAACAGGGGCGGGGAGCAGTACTTC.